Sequencing of this T cell receptor (beta chain) was carried out in a study of cytomegalovirus exposure and HLA in healthy donors. Germline CDR1 and CDR2: SGHRS and YFSETQ. V was pared by 4 bases and J by 3 bases, with 2 bases of the junction left unmatched. The CDR3 contains 13 residues. Details on this clone: The same CDR3 is also encoded by other DNA sequences in this sample.

It was with 60 Vbeta and 13 Jbeta primers that the PCR ran. Sequencing was performed with immunoSEQ multiplex PCR; in TCRdb, only in-frame clones are kept and a portion is missing. The table lists 160,000 or so clones, around four fifths of them singletons, with over 4% in the top ten. The chain combines TRBV5-1 with TRBJ1-2, with TRBD1 identical over 8 bases. The sample taken for sequencing was PBMCs. This TCR came from a man in his fifties or sixties in good health and CMV-seropositive. The CDR3 DNA reads TGCGCCAGCAGCCTGACAGGGGACTATGGCTACACCTTC. Its translation is CASSLTGDYGYTF.